The clone carrying this TCR beta chain was seen just once. What it binds is unknown. This sample is part of a study of regulatory dendritic cells for organ transplantation. Sequenced by immunoSEQ multiplex PCR; TCRdb stores in-frame clones only, minus some. The sample has about 10,000 clones, less than 90% seen once; the top ten hold more than 2.5%. The CDR3 runs 15 residues. Deletions cut 6 bases from V and 0 bases from J, with 11 bases between. Germline V gene sequence: CDR1 LGHNA, CDR2 YNFKEQ. Sorted subsets were CFSE-labeled and cultured less than 6 days with allogeneic dendritic cells. The sequence was obtained from a human donor in good health. Source material: memory CD4+ T cells from blood cultured with dendritic cells. Subset: CD45RO+ memory T cells. The chain couples TRBV4-2 to TRBJ1-4, with D unresolved. The CDR3 region is CASRRALATNEKLFF. The CDR3 bases are TGTGCCAGCAGACGGGCCCTCGCAACTAATGAAAAACTGTTTTTT.